Presented here are 5 T cell receptor beta chains from one specimen sequenced in a study of post-analysis software for immune sequencing data. General study findings and limits: Controls had lower frequencies than patients of roughly five TRBV segments, which included TRBV5-6, TRBV5-1 and TRBV20-1.

These receptors have no identified antigens. The TCR beta cDNA libraries contained unique molecular identifiers. TCRdb redid the calling of the PCR reads with MiXCR, one entry per CDR3 protein. This sample carries 180,000 or so distinct CDR3 sequences, 29% of them seen once, and the ten largest clones take less than 4%. Material: blood. These receptors were collected from a girl aged 2 to 17 with multiple sclerosis.

V is TRBV5-1 and J is TRBJ1-1; 12 bases map to TRBD1. Germline CDR1 SGHRS, CDR2 YFSETQ. There are 16 residues in the CDR3. V trimming: 7 bases; J trimming: 4 bases; junction bases outside the gene matches: 11. The CDR3 is CASRPGTGGASTEAFF. For the CDR3, the DNA is TGCGCCAGCCGTCCCGGGACAGGGGGCGCGTCCACTGAAGCTTTCTTT.

The rearrangement links TRBV29-1 to TRBJ2-7; TRBD1 might be the D (6 bases). Germline CDR1 SQVTM, CDR2 ANQGSEA. This CDR3 comprises 13 residues. V lost 4 bases, J lost 0 bases, and 10 bases lay in between. This CDR3 is CSVVGDTSYEQYF. Here the CDR3 DNA reads TGCAGCGTTGTAGGGGACACCTCCTACGAGCAGTACTTC.

This clonotype was seen a handful of times. The chain combines TRBV6-6 with TRBJ2-7; TRBD1 or TRBD2 may be the D gene (5 bases each). V was clipped by 5 bases and J by 2 bases, with 16 bases between them. In germline, CDR1 is MNHNY, CDR2 SVGAGI (reference sequence). CDR3 size: 15 residues. In DNA form, the CDR3 reads TGTGCCAGCAGTCCGACCGGGACGGCTACCTACGAGCAGTACTTC. Its protein product is CASSPTGTATYEQYF.

The V gene is TRBV3-1, the J gene TRBJ1-2; D is uncertain. Germline-derived CDR1 and CDR2 are LGHDT and YNNKEL (reference sequence). CDR3 length equals 13 residues. The germline V and J ends were trimmed by 0 bases and 7 bases, with 9 bases remaining between them. The CDR3 sequence is CASSQESLSGYTF. CDR3 bases: TGTGCCAGCAGCCAAGAATCCCTATCTGGCTACACCTTC.

The chain carries TRBV15 and TRBJ1-6, with a tentative D call TRBD1 (5 bases). The V end was cut by 0 bases, the J end by 9 bases, with 6 bases between. Per the germline V gene, CDR1 is LNHNV and CDR2 is YYDKDF (reference sequence). The CDR3 spans 13 residues. The CDR3 reads CATSREGASPLHF. The CDR3, as DNA: TGTGCCACCAGCAGAGAAGGGGCTTCACCCCTCCACTTT.